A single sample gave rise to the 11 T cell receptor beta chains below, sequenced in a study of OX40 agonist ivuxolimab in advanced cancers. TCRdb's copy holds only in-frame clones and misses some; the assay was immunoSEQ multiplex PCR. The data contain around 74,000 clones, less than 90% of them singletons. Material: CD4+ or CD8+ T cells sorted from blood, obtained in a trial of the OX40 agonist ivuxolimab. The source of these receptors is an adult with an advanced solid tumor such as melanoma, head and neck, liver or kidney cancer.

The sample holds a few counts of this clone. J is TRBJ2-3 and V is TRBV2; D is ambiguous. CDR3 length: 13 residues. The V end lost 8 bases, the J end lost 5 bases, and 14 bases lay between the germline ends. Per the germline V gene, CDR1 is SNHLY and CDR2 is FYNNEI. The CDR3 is CASHILRQDTQYF. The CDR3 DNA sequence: TGTGCCAGCCACATCCTGCGGCAAGATACGCAGTATTTT.

The CDR3 protein is CASSPSPEGAYGYTF. CDR3 sequence (DNA): TGTGCCAGCAGTCCCTCCCCGGAGGGGGCGTATGGCTACACCTTC. V and J are TRBV6-6 and TRBJ1-2, with 7 nucleotides matching TRBD1. The CDR3 extends over 15 amino acids. Germline assignment: CDR1 MNHNY and CDR2 SVGAGI (reference sequence). After removal of 5 bases from V and 5 bases from J, the junction contained 11 bases not matched to a gene.

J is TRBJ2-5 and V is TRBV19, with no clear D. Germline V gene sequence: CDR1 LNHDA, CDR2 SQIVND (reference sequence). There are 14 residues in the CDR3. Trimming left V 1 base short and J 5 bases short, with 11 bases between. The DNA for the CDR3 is TGTGCCAGTAGTATAGGGGCACCCCCCGAGACCCAGTACTTC. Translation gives CASSIGAPPETQYF.

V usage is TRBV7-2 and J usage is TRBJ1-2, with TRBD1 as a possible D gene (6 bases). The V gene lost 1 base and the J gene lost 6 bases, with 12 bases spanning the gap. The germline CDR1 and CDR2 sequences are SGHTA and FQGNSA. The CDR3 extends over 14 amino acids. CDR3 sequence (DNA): TGTGCCAGCAGCTTAGATGGGTCAGGGGATGGCTACACCTTC. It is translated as CASSLDGSGDGYTF.

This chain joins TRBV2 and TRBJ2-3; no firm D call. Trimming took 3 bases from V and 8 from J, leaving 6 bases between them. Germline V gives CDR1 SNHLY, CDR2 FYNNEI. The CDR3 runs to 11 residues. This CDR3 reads CASSDGSTQYF. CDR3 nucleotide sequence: TGTGCCAGCAGTGACGGCAGTACGCAGTATTTT.

CDR3 nucleotides: TGTGCCAGCAGTTGGGAGGGGGGCCCCAGCACCTTC. It is translated as CASSWEGGPSTF. The chain employs TRBV6-5 and TRBJ1-2; a possible D gene is TRBD1 (6 bases). The CDR3 has 12 residues. In germline, CDR1 is MNHEY, CDR2 SVGAGI. Trimming stripped 4 bases from V and 13 bases from J, with 16 bases between.

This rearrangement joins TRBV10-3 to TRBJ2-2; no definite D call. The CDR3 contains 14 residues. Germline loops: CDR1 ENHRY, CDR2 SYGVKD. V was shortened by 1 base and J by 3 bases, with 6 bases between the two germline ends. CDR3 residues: CAISEWRDTGELFF. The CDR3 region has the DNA TGTGCCATCAGTGAGTGGAGAGACACCGGGGAGCTGTTTTTT.

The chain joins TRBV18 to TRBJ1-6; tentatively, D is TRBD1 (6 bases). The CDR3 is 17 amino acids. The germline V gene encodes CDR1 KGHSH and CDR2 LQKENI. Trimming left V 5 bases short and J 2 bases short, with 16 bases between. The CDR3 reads CASSTTFRGPYNSPLHF. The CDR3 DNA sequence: TGTGCCAGCTCAACAACCTTCAGGGGCCCCTATAATTCACCCCTCCACTTT.

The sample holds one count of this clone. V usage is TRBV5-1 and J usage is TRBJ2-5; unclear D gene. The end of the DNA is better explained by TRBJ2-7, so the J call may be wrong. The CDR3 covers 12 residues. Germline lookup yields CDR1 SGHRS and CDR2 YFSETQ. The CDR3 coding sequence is TGCGCCAGCAGCAGGGTTGACTACGAGCAGTACTTC. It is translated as CASSRVDYEQYF.

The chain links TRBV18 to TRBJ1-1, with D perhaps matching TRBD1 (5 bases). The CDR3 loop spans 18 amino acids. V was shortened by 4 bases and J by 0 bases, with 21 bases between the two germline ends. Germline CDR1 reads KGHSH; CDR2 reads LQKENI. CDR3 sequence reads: CASSLDVGVGRMNTEAFF. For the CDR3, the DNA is TGTGCCAGCTCACTAGATGTGGGGGTTGGGAGGATGAACACTGAAGCTTTCTTT.

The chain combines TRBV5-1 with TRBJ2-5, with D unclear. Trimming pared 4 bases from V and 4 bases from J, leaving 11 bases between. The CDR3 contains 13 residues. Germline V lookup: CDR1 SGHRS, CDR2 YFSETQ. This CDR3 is CASSPRQRETQYF. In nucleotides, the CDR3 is TGCGCCAGCAGCCCCCGACAAAGAGAGACCCAGTACTTC.